This T cell receptor (beta chain) was documented in a study of monozygotic twins with inflammatory bowel disease. The CDR3 totals 14 residues. Looked up from germline, CDR1 is MNHEY and CDR2 is SVGEGT. Blood was drawn at around 2.5 ml per donor. TCRdb reprocessed the 5' RACE reads and reports one entry per CDR3 protein, with no DNA. The sample includes fewer than 450,000 distinct CDR3 sequences. V and J are TRBV6-2 or TRBV6-3 and TRBJ2-1; the TCRdb call, TRBD1, lacks DNA for checking. The sample taken for sequencing was blood. The origin of this receptor is a human donor with ulcerative colitis or Crohn's disease, or a healthy co-twin of an affected twin (not recorded which). Here the CDR3 reads CASSYRGDYNEQFF.